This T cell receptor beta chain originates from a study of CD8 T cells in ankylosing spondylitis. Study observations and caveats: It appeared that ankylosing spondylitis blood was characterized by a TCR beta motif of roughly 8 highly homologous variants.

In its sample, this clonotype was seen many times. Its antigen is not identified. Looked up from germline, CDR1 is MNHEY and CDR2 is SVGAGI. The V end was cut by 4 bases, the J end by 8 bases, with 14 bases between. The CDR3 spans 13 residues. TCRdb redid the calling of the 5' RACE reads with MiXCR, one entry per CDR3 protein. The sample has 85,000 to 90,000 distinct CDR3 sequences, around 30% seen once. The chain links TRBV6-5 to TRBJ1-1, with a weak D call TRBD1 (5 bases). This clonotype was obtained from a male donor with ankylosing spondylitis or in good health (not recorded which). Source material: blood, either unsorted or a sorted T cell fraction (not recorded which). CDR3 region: CASSLGWGSEAFF. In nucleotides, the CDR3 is TGTGCCAGCAGTTTGGGGTGGGGCTCCGAAGCTTTCTTT.